Below, 25 T cell receptor beta chains from the same sample are listed, as sequenced in a study of shared clonotypes between healthy human individuals. Assay: immunoSEQ multiplex PCR; the TCRdb copy retains only in-frame clones and omits some. The profile shows around 2,000,000 clones, roughly 95% of them singletons. In the naive CD8 group, cells lacked CD45RO and were positively selected for CCR7, so terminally differentiated effector memory CD45RA+ cells were left out. The sample was naive CD8+ T cells sorted from blood. These receptors originate from a man between 18 and 29 years old in good health.

The chain combines TRBV15 with TRBJ2-2; D is uncertain. Trimming removed 0 bases at V and 5 bases at J, with 4 bases between. The CDR3 consists of 13 residues. Germline loops: CDR1 LNHNV, CDR2 YYDKDF (reference sequence). CDR3 in amino acids: CATSREGTGELFF. In DNA form, the CDR3 reads TGTGCCACCAGCAGAGAAGGAACCGGGGAGCTGTTTTTT. Variable domain in full (rest from reference TRBV15 and TRBJ2-2): DAMVIQNPRYQVTQFGKPVTLSCSQTLNHNVMYWYQQKSSQAPKLLFHYYDKDFNNEADTPDNFQSRRPNTSFCFLDIRSPGLGDTAMYLCATSREGTGELFFGEGSRLTVL.

On this clone: The sample carries other DNA sequences with the same CDR3. The V gene is TRBV27, the J gene TRBJ2-7; a weak D match, TRBD1 (6 bases). CDR3 size: 14 residues. V gave up 5 bases and J gave up 2 bases, with 13 bases separating them. CDR1 and CDR2 from the germline V gene are MNHEY and SMNVEV (reference sequence). CDR3 nucleotide sequence: TGTGCCAGCAGTCCTTTGGCAGGGGCCTACGAGCAGTACTTC. The encoded protein is CASSPLAGAYEQYF.

As to this clone: In the same sample, other DNA sequences code for this CDR3. The chain is built from TRBV30 and TRBJ1-5; D uncertain. Trimming shortened V by 5 bases and J by 0 bases, and 11 bases separated the two germline ends. CDR3 length: 14 residues. Germline CDR1 is GTSNPN and CDR2 is SVGIG (reference sequence). The CDR3 is CAWGPENSNQPQHF. The CDR3 DNA reads TGTGCCTGGGGTCCGGAGAATAGCAATCAGCCCCAGCATTTT.

The chain uses TRBV7-9 and TRBJ2-2; 8 positions agree with TRBD1. The CDR3 extends over 17 amino acids. Trimming removed 5 bases from V and 6 bases from J; junction bases left unmatched: 14. CDR1 and CDR2 (germline): SEHNR, FQNEAQ (reference sequence). This CDR3 is CASSPPVTGAVAGELFF. The CDR3 nucleotides read TGTGCCAGCAGCCCACCAGTGACAGGGGCGGTCGCCGGGGAGCTGTTTTTT.

J is TRBJ1-1 and V is TRBV30; D gene unclear. Deletions cut 1 base from V and 1 base from J, with 7 bases between. The germline gives CDR1 GTSNPN, CDR2 SVGIG (reference sequence). The CDR3 has 13 amino acids. The CDR3 sequence: CAWSERANTEAFF. The CDR3 bases are TGTGCCTGGAGTGAAAGGGCGAACACTGAAGCTTTCTTT.

This chain joins TRBV14 and TRBJ1-2; TRBD1 is a possible D gene (6 bases). Germline CDR1 reads SGHDN; CDR2 reads FVKESK. This CDR3 is 18 amino acids long. Deletions cut 1 base from V and 10 bases from J, with 28 bases between. The CDR3 sequence is CASSQGLTGSTLHGVYTF. The CDR3 nucleotides are TGTGCCAGCAGCCAAGGTCTGACAGGTTCTACCCTTCATGGAGTCTACACCTTC.

The rearrangement uses TRBV7-2 and TRBJ1-5; D ambiguous. The CDR3 length is 13 residues. The germline CDR1 and CDR2 sequences are SGHTA and FQGNSA. Deletions cut 3 bases from V and 1 base from J, with 4 bases between. CDR3 bases: TGTGCCAGCAGCTTGTCAAGCAATCAGCCCCAGCATTTT. Its translation is CASSLSSNQPQHF.

This clone was seen once. The rearrangement links TRBV11-2 to TRBJ2-2; 10 bases align to TRBD1. CDR3 size: 17 residues. Germline CDR1 reads SGHAT; CDR2 reads FQNNGV. The junction had 9 bases not matched to a gene; V was cut back by 6 bases and J by 2 bases. The CDR3 DNA sequence: TGTGCCAGCAGTTCAACCGGGACAGGGGTAAACACCGGGGAGCTGTTTTTT. Amino acids: CASSSTGTGVNTGELFF. The full variable domain, completed using reference TRBV11-2 and TRBJ2-2, is EAGVAQSPRYKIIEKRQSVAFWCNPISGHATLYWYQQILGQGPKLLIQFQNNGVVDDSQLPKDRFSAERLKGVDSTLKIQPAKLEDSAVYLCASSSTGTGVNTGELFFGEGSRLTVL.

The chain uses TRBV18 and TRBJ2-7; 7 positions match TRBD1. The trim removed 3 bases at V and 0 bases at J, leaving 5 bases unmatched. This CDR3 spans 15 amino acids. Germline CDR1 reads KGHSH; CDR2 reads LQKENI. The CDR3 DNA sequence: TGTGCCAGCTCACCTACAGGGGATGTCTCCTACGAGCAGTACTTC. It codes for CASSPTGDVSYEQYF.

The chain joins TRBV6-5 to TRBJ1-2; 8 positions agree with TRBD1. CDR3 length: 14 amino acids. CDR1 and CDR2 from the germline V gene are MNHEY and SVGAGI. The V gene end was trimmed by 5 bases and the J gene end by 7 bases; junction bases not matched to a gene: 9. The CDR3 protein is CASSARTGQGGYTF. The CDR3 nucleotides read TGTGCCAGCAGTGCCCGGACAGGGCAAGGTGGCTACACCTTC.

A note on this clone: One end of the junction fails to match germline, which may point to a read error. This sequence joins TRBV11-2 and TRBJ2-7, with D tentatively TRBD2 (6 bases). Germline CDR1 and CDR2: SGHAT and FQNNGV. The CDR3 covers 11 residues. CDR3 amino acids: CASSLDREVSF. Here the CDR3 DNA reads TGTGCCAGCAGCTTAGACAGGGAGGTCTCCTTC.

The CDR3 DNA sequence: TGTGCCAGCAGCTTATTGATTCAAGAGACCCAGTACTTC. Translating it yields CASSLLIQETQYF. V is TRBV11-2 and J is TRBJ2-5; unclear D gene. V lost 2 bases, J lost 2 bases, and 6 bases lay in between. The CDR3 sequence is 13 residues long. Germline CDR1 reads SGHAT; CDR2 reads FQNNGV.

This clone was seen once. This chain uses TRBV10-1 with TRBJ2-1, with unresolved D. Per the germline V gene, CDR1 is WNHNN and CDR2 is SYGVQD (reference sequence). CDR3 length: 14 residues. Trimming cost V 3 bases and J 10 bases, with 16 bases left between them. CDR3 region: CASSDSGSPREQFF. The CDR3 nucleotides are TGCGCCAGCAGTGATTCCGGCAGCCCCAGGGAGCAGTTCTTC.

The V and J genes are TRBV27 and TRBJ2-1, with TRBD1 matching 8 bases. With V trimmed by 9 bases and J by 6 bases, 7 bases remained unmatched. Germline values: CDR1 MNHEY, CDR2 SMNVEV (reference sequence). CDR3 length: 13 amino acids. The CDR3 protein is CASRQGTINEQFF. The CDR3 DNA is TGTGCCAGTCGACAGGGGACGATCAATGAGCAGTTCTTC.

The rearrangement links TRBV2 to TRBJ2-5; 8 bases map to TRBD2. V dropped 0 bases and J dropped 5; count of bases not matched to a gene: 14. The CDR3 length is 18 residues. The germline gives CDR1 SNHLY, CDR2 FYNNEI. The CDR3 coding sequence is TGTGCCAGCAGTGAAGCGCTTCGGGGCAGCGGGAGTGGGGAGACCCAGTACTTC. It translates to CASSEALRGSGSGETQYF.

The gene calls are TRBV6-1 and TRBJ2-7; tentative D call: TRBD1 (6 bases). The germline V gene has CDR1 MNHNS and CDR2 SASEGT. V was cut by 3 bases and J by 3 bases, with 21 bases left in between. CDR3 size: 17 residues. CDR3 in amino acids: CASSEGSLYRAIYEQYF. In DNA form, the CDR3 reads TGTGCCAGCAGTGAGGGGTCCCTATACAGGGCGATCTACGAGCAGTACTTC.

This clone appeared a few times. The same CDR3 is also encoded by other DNA sequences in this sample. The genes are TRBV7-9 and TRBJ2-2; D unclear. CDR3 length equals 12 residues. In germline, CDR1 is SEHNR, CDR2 FQNEAQ (reference sequence). Trimming took off 2 bases at V and 5 bases at J, with 3 bases between the two ends. DNA of the CDR3: TGTGCCAGCAGCTTATTGACCGGGGAGCTGTTTTTT. This encodes CASSLLTGELFF.

This rearrangement joins TRBV7-6 to TRBJ1-6; 7 nucleotides agree with TRBD1. The ends lost 5 bases at V and 7 bases at J; junction bases unmatched: 11. In germline, CDR1 is SGHVS, CDR2 FNYEAQ. The CDR3 totals 16 residues. CDR3 sequence reads: CASSRAGTDLNSPLHF. CDR3 DNA sequence: TGTGCCAGCAGCCGAGCGGGGACAGACCTCAATTCACCCCTCCACTTT.

This clone was observed once. The chain employs TRBV6-5 and TRBJ2-2, with D tentatively TRBD1 or TRBD2 (5 bases each). Germline V gene lookup returns CDR1 MNHEY and CDR2 SVGAGI. CDR3 size: 16 residues. V gave up 2 bases and J gave up 0 bases, with 10 bases separating them. The CDR3 reads CASSYTGPPNTGELFF. Here the CDR3 DNA reads TGTGCCAGCAGTTACACGGGACCGCCGAACACCGGGGAGCTGTTTTTT.

V is TRBV19 and J is TRBJ1-5; perhaps TRBD1 as D (6 bases). Trimming stripped 7 bases from V and 0 bases from J, with 22 bases between. The germline CDR1 and CDR2 sequences are LNHDA and SQIVND (reference sequence). The CDR3 runs to 18 residues. DNA of the CDR3: TGTGCCAGTAAAGGCTTACTCGGACAGCTAGATAGCAATCAGCCCCAGCATTTT. Protein product: CASKGLLGQLDSNQPQHF.

The chain couples TRBV7-3 to TRBJ2-7; possibly TRBD1 for D (7 bases). This CDR3 spans 15 amino acids. Between the trimmed V and J ends, which lost 2 bases and 2 bases, there was a span of 13 bases. Per the germline V gene, CDR1 is SGHTA and CDR2 is FQGTGA. CDR3: CASSLAAGGTYEQYF. The CDR3 coding sequence is TGTGCCAGCAGCTTAGCGGCAGGGGGGACCTACGAGCAGTACTTC.

The rearrangement joins TRBV27 to TRBJ2-7, with 10 bases aligning to TRBD2. This CDR3 contains 15 residues. CDR1 is MNHEY and CDR2 is SMNVEV in the germline V gene (reference sequence). V trimming: 3 bases; J trimming: 4 bases; junction bases outside the gene matches: 6. CDR3 DNA: TGTGCCAGCAGTTTGGACCCGGGACTAGCGTACGAGCAGTACTTC. It yields the protein CASSLDPGLAYEQYF.

The V gene is TRBV27, the J gene TRBJ2-7, with 7 bases aligning to TRBD2. V shed 5 bases and J 1 base; nucleotides not matched to a gene: 14. The length of the CDR3 is 17 residues. CDR1 is MNHEY and CDR2 is SMNVEV in the germline V gene (reference sequence). The CDR3 protein is CASSPISVAGVSYEQYF. For the CDR3, the DNA is TGTGCCAGCAGTCCGATCTCTGTTGCGGGAGTGTCCTACGAGCAGTACTTC.

The chain couples TRBV27 to TRBJ2-3; 9 positions match TRBD2. From germline, CDR1 is MNHEY and CDR2 SMNVEV (reference sequence). V was pared by 5 bases and J by 2 bases, with 17 bases of the junction left unmatched. The CDR3 runs to 19 residues. The DNA of the CDR3 is TGTGCCAGCAGTGGGTCGGAGGTAGCGGGGGAGTTTTCCACAGATACGCAGTATTTT. This gives the protein CASSGSEVAGEFSTDTQYF.

CDR3 sequence: CASSPSKGREETQYF. CDR3 in DNA: TGTGCCAGCAGCCCAAGCAAGGGTCGAGAAGAGACCCAGTACTTC. V is TRBV7-9 and J is TRBJ2-5; no clear D. Germline V gene sequence: CDR1 SEHNR, CDR2 FQNEAQ (reference sequence). The V gene lost 5 bases and the J gene lost 3 bases, with 16 bases spanning the gap. This CDR3 spans 15 amino acids.